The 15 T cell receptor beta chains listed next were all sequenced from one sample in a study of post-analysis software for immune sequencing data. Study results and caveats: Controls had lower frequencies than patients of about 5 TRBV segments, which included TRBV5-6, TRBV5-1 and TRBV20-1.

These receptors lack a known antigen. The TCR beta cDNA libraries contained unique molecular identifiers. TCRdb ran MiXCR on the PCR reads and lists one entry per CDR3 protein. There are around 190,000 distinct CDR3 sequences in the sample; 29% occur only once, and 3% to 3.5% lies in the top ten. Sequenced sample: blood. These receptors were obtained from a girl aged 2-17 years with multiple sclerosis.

CDR3: CSASPANSYNEQFF. CDR3 nucleotide sequence: TGCAGTGCTAGCCCAGCTAACTCCTACAATGAGCAGTTCTTC. The rearrangement joins TRBV20-1 to TRBJ2-1; D call uncertain. Germline V gives CDR1 DFQATT, CDR2 SNEGSKA (reference sequence). This CDR3 comprises 14 residues. V was trimmed by 3 bases and J by 0 bases, leaving 9 bases between them.

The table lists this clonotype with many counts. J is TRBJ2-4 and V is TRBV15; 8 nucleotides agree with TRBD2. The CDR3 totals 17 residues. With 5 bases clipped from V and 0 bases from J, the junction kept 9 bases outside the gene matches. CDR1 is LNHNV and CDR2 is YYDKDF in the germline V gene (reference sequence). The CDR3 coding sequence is TGTGCCACCAGCGGACCTACTAGCGGCCTAGCCAAAAACATTCAGTACTTC. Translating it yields CATSGPTSGLAKNIQYF.

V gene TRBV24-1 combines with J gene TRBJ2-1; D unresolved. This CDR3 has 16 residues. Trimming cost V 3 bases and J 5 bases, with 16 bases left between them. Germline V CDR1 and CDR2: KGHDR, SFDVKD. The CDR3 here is CATSDLTMTRNNEQFF. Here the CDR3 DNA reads TGTGCCACCAGTGATCTCACAATGACTCGGAACAATGAGCAGTTCTTC.

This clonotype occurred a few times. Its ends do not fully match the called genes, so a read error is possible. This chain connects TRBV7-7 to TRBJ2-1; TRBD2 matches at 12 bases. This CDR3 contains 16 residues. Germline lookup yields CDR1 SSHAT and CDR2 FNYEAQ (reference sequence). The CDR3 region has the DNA TGTGCTAGCAGCCCAGGACTAGCGGGGACCATCAATGAGCAGTTCTTC. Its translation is CASSPGLAGTINEQFF.

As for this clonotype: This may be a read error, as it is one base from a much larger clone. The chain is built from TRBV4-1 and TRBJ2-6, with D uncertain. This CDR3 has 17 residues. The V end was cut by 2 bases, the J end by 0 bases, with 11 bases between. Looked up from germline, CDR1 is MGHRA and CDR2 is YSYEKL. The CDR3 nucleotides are TGCGCCAGCAGCCAAAATGGGCAGAGCTCTGGGGCCAACGTCCTGACTTTC. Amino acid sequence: CASSQNGQSSGANVLTF.

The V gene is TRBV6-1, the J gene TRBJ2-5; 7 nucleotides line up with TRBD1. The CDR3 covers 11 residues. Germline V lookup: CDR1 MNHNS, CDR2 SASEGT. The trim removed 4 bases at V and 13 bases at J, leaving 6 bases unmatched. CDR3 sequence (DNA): TGTGCCAGCAGTGGGACAGGCAGGACGTACTTC. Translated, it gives CASSGTGRTYF.

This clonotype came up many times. CDR3 protein: CASSPGQGVDEQYF. As DNA, the CDR3 is TGTGCCAGCAGCCCCGGACAGGGGGTGGACGAGCAGTACTTC. This chain uses TRBV7-9 with TRBJ2-7; TRBD1 aligns across 10 bases. The germline V gene encodes CDR1 SEHNR and CDR2 FQNEAQ (reference sequence). With V trimmed by 5 bases and J by 5 bases, 6 bases remained unmatched. This CDR3 region has 14 residues.

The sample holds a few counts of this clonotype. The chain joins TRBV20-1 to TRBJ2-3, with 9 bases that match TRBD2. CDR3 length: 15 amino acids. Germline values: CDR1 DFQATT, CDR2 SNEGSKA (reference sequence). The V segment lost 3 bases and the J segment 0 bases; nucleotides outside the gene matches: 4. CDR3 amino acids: CSASSGRTSTDTQYF. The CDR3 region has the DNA TGCAGTGCTAGCAGCGGGAGGACTAGCACAGATACGCAGTATTTT.

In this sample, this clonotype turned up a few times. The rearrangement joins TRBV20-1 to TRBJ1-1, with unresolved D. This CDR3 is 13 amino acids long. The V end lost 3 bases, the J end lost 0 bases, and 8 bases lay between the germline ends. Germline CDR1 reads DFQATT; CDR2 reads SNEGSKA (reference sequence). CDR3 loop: CSASHSLNTEAFF. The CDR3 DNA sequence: TGCAGTGCTAGCCACAGTCTGAACACTGAAGCTTTCTTT.

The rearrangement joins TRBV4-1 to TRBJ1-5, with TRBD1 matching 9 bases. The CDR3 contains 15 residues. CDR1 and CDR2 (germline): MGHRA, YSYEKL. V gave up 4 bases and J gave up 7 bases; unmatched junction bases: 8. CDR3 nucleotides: TGCGCCAGCAGCCGAGGGACAGGGATCCGGCAGCCCCAGCATTTT. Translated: CASSRGTGIRQPQHF.

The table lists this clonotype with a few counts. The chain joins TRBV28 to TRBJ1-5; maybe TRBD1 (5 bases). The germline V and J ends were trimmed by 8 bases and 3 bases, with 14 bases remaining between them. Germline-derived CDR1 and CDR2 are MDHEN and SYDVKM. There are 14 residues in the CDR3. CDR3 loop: CASAGRQNNQPQHF. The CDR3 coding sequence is TGTGCCAGCGCGGGCCGACAGAACAATCAGCCCCAGCATTTT.

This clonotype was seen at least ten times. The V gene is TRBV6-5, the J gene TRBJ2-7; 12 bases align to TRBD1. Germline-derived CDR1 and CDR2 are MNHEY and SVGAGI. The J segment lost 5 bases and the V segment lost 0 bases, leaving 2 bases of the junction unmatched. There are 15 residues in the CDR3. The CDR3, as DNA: TGTGCCAGCAGTTACTCCCGGGACAGGGGGCACGAGCAGTACTTC. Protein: CASSYSRDRGHEQYF.

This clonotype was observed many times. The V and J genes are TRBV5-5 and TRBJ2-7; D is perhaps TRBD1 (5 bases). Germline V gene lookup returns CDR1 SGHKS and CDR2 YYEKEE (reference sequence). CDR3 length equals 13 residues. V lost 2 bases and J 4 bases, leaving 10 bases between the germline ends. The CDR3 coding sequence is TGTGCCAGCAGCTTAAGTCAGGGATACGAGCAGTACTTC. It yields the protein CASSLSQGYEQYF.

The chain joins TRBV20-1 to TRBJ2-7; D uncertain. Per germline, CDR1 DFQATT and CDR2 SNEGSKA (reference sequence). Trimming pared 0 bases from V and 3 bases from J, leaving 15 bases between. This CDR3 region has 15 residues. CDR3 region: CSARDSARLNYEQYF. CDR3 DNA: TGCAGTGCTAGAGATTCGGCTAGGCTGAACTACGAGCAGTACTTC.

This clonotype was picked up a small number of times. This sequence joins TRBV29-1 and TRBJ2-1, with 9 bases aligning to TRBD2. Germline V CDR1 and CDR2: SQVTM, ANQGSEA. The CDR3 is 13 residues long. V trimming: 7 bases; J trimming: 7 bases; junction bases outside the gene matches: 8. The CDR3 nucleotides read TGCAGCGATAGATCAGCGGGAGGAAATGAGCAGTTCTTC. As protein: CSDRSAGGNEQFF.